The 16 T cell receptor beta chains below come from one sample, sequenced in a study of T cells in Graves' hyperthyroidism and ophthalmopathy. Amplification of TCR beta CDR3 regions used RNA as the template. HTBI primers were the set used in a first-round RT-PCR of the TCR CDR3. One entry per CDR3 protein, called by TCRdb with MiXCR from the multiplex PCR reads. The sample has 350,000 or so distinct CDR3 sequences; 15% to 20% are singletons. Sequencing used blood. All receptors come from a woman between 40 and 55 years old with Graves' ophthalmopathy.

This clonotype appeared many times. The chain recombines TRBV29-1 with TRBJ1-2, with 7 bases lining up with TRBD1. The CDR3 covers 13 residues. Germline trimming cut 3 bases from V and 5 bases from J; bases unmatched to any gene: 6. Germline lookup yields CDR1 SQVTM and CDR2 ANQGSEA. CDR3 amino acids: CSVETGIQYGYTF. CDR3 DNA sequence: TGCAGCGTTGAGACAGGGATCCAATATGGCTACACCTTC.

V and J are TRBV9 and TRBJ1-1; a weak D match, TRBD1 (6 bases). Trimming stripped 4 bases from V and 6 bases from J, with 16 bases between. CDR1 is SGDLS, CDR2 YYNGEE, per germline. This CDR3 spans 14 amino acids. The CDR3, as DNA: TGTGCCAGCAGCCCCACAGGGTGCCTCGCTGAAGCTTTCTTT. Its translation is CASSPTGCLAEAFF.

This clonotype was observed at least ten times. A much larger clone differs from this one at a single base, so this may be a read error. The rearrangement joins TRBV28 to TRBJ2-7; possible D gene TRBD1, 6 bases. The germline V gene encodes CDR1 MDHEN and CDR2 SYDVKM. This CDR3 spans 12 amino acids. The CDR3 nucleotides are TGTGCCAGCAGTTTGAGGGGGAGCGAGCGGTACTTC. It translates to CASSLRGSERYF.

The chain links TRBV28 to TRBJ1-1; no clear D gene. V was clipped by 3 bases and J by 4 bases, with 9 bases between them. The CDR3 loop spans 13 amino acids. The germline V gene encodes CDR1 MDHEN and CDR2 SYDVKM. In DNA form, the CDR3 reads TGTGCCAGCAGTTTTCCGGACGGCACTGAAGCTTTCTTT. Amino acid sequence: CASSFPDGTEAFF. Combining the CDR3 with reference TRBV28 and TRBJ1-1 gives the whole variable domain DVKVTQSSRYLVKRTGEKVFLECVQDMDHENMFWYRQDPGLGLRLIYFSYDVKMKEKGDIPEGYSVSREKKERFSLILESASTNQTSMYLCASSFPDGTEAFFGQGTRLTVV.

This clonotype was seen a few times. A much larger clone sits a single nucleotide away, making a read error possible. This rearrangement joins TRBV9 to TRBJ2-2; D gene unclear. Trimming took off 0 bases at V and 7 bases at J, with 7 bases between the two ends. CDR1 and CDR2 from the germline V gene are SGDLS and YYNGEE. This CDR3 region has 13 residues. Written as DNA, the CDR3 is TGTGCCAGCAGCGTAGATATCGGCGGGGAGCTGTTTTTT. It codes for CASSVDIGGELFF.

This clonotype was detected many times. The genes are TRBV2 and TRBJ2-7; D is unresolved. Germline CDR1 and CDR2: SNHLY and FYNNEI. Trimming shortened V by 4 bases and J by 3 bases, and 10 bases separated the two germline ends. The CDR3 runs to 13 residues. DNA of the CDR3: TGTGCCAGCAGTGCCAGCCCTTTCTACGAGCAGTACTTC. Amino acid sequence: CASSASPFYEQYF.

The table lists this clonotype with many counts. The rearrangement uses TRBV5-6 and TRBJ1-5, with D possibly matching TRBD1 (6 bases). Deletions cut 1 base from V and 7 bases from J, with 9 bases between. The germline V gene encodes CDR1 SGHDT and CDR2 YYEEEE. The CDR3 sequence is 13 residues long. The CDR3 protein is CASSLTGGQPQHF. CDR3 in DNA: TGTGCCAGCAGCTTGACGGGGGGCCAGCCCCAGCATTTT.

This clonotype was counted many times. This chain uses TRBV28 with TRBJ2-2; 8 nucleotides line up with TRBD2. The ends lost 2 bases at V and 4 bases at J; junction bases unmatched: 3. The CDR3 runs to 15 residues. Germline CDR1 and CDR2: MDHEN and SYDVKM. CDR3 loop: CASSLRTSSTGELFF. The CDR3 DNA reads TGTGCCAGCAGTTTAAGGACTAGCAGCACCGGGGAGCTGTTTTTT.

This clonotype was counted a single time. The DNA for the CDR3 is TGTGCCACCAGCAGCTTCGGGGATATAGAGACCCAGTACTTC. Protein: CATSSFGDIETQYF. The V call is TRBV15, the J call TRBJ2-5; weak D call: TRBD2 (5 bases). This CDR3 has 14 amino acids. Per the germline V gene, CDR1 is LNHNV and CDR2 is YYDKDF (reference sequence). Trimming took off 3 bases at V and 4 bases at J, with 12 bases between the two ends.

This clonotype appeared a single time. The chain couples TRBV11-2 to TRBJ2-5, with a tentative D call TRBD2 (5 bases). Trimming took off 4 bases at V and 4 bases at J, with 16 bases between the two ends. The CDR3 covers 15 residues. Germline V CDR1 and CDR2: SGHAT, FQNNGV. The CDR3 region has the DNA TGTGCCAGCAGCTACAGCCCGGGGTACCGAGAGACCCAGTACTTC. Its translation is CASSYSPGYRETQYF.

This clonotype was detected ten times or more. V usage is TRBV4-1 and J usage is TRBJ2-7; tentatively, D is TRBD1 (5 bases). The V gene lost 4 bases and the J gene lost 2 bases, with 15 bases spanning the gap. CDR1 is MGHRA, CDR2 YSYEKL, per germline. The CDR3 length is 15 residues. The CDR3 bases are TGCGCCAGCAGCCCCCTGTGGGGCCTTACCTACGAGCAGTACTTC. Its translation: CASSPLWGLTYEQYF.

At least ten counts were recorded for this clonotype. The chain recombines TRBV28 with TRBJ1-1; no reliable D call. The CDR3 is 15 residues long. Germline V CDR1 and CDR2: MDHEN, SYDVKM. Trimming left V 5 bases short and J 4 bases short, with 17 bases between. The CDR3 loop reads CASSLPLERLTEAFF. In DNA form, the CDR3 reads TGTGCCAGCAGTCTACCTCTGGAACGCCTCACTGAAGCTTTCTTT.

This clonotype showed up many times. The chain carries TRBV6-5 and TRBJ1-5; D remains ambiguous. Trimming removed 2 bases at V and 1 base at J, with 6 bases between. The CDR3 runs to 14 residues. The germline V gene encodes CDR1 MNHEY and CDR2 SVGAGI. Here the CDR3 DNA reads TGTGCCAGCAGTTACAGTCCGAGCAATCAGCCCCAGCATTTT. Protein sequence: CASSYSPSNQPQHF.

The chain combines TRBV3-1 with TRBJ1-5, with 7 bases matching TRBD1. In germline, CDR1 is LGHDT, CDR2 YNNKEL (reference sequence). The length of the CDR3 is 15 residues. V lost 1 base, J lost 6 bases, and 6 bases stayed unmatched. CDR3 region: CASSQGGGAGQPQHF. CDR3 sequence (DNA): TGTGCCAGCAGCCAAGGAGGGGGCGCAGGTCAGCCCCAGCATTTT.

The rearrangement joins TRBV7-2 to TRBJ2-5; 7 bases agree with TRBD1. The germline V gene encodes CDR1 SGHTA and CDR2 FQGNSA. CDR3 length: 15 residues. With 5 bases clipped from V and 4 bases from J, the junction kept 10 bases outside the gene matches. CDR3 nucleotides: TGTGCCAGCAGCCGAGTGGGACAGATACCAGAGACCCAGTACTTC. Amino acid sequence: CASSRVGQIPETQYF.

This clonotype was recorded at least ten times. For the CDR3, the DNA is TGTGCCAGCAGTCAAGGACGGTACACAGATACGCAGTATTTT. Translated: CASSQGRYTDTQYF. This chain connects TRBV12-3 or TRBV12-4 to TRBJ2-3, with unresolved D. The CDR3 loop spans 14 amino acids. V shed 5 bases and J shed 2 bases, with 11 bases lying between them.